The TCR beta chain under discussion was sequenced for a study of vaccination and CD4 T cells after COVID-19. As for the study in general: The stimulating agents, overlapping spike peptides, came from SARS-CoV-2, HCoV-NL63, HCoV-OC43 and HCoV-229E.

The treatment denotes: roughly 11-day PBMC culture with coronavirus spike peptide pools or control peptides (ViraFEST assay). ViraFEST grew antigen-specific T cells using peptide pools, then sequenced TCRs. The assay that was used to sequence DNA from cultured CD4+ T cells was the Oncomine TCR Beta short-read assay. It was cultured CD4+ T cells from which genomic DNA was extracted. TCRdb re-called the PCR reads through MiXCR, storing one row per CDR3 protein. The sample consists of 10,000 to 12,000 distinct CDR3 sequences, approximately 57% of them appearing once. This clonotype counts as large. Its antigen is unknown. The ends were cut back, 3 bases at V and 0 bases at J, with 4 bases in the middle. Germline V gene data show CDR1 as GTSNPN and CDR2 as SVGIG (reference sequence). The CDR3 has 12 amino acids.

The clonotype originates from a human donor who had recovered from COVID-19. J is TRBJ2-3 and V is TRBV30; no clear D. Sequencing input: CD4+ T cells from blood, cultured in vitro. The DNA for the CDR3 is TGTGCCTGGAGACATAGCACAGATACGCAGTATTTT. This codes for CAWRHSTDTQYF.